Below, 10 T cell receptor beta chains from the same sample are listed, as sequenced in a study of neurological immune-mediated disorders. MiXCR, applied by TCRdb to the 5' RACE reads, yields one record per CDR3 protein. The sample records fewer than 80,000 distinct CDR3 sequences, 4.5% to 5.5% being singletons. The sequenced material came from PBMCs. The receptors stem from a woman in her forties or fifties with multiple sclerosis.

V and J are TRBV7-2 and TRBJ2-1, with D unresolved. This CDR3 region has 14 residues. The germline CDR1 and CDR2 sequences are SGHTA and FQGNSA. The V end lost 5 bases, the J end lost 0 bases, and 8 bases lay between the germline ends. CDR3 region: CASSTLSSYNEQFF. DNA for the CDR3: TGTGCCAGCAGCACGCTGAGCTCCTACAATGAGCAGTTCTTC.

There are many counts of this clonotype. The chain is built from TRBV5-1 and TRBJ1-1; D remains ambiguous. CDR1 SGHRS and CDR2 YFSETQ come from the germline V gene. V lost 3 bases to trimming and J lost 1 base, with 13 bases between them. There are 15 residues in the CDR3. The CDR3 loop is CASSSPGRPNTEAFF. The CDR3 region has the DNA TGCGCCAGCAGCTCTCCCGGGAGACCGAACACTGAAGCTTTCTTT.

This clonotype was seen repeatedly, ten times or more. V usage is TRBV20-1 and J usage is TRBJ2-1, with 11 bases that match TRBD2. This CDR3 is 14 amino acids long. V lost 7 bases, J lost 4 bases, and 6 bases stayed unmatched. CDR1 is DFQATT and CDR2 is SNEGSKA in the germline V gene (reference sequence). CDR3 amino acids: CSDKLAGAYNEQFF. The CDR3 DNA follows: TGCAGTGATAAACTAGCGGGGGCGTACAATGAGCAGTTCTTC.

This clonotype was detected ten times or more. This chain joins TRBV7-3 and TRBJ2-2; possible D gene TRBD2, 5 bases. With 6 bases removed from V and 3 bases from J, the gap between germline ends came to 11 bases. The CDR3 sequence is 14 residues long. Germline CDR1 reads SGHTA; CDR2 reads FQGTGA. CDR3 sequence (DNA): TGTGCCAGCAGTCTCTCGGGGTACACCGGGGAGCTGTTTTTT. It yields the protein CASSLSGYTGELFF.

This clonotype was found many times. The chain is built from TRBV5-1 and TRBJ1-1; tentatively, D is TRBD1 (6 bases). V was shortened by 0 bases and J by 5 bases, with 23 bases between the two germline ends. The CDR3 has 18 amino acids. Per germline, CDR1 SGHRS and CDR2 YFSETQ. The CDR3 sequence: CASSLEQGTARPNTEAFF. In nucleotides, the CDR3 is TGCGCCAGCAGCTTGGAACAGGGTACTGCTCGCCCGAATACTGAAGCTTTCTTT.

This clonotype appeared many times. This sequence joins TRBV12-3 or TRBV12-4 and TRBJ2-3; D gene unclear. The CDR3 is 14 residues long. The V end lost 3 bases, the J end lost 1 base, and 8 bases lay between the germline ends. The CDR3 nucleotides are TGTGCCAGCAGTTTTCCCTTACGCACAGATACGCAGTATTTT. This sequence encodes CASSFPLRTDTQYF.

This sequence joins TRBV12-3 or TRBV12-4 and TRBJ1-4; no definite D call. CDR3 length equals 14 residues. V lost 3 bases, J lost 7 bases, and 12 bases lay in between. The CDR3 DNA reads as TGTGCCAGCAGTTTGGGCTACCTAGGTGAAAAACTGTTTTTT. It is translated as CASSLGYLGEKLFF.

This clonotype came up many times. The rearrangement links TRBV10-3 to TRBJ1-3, with a possible D match to TRBD1 (5 bases). Per germline, CDR1 ENHRY and CDR2 SYGVKD. The germline V and J ends were trimmed by 6 bases and 0 bases, with 12 bases remaining between them. This CDR3 is 15 amino acids long. The CDR3 DNA reads TGTGCCATCAGAAGAGACAGTGGCTCTGGAAACACCATATATTTT. Translation: CAIRRDSGSGNTIYF.

This clonotype has just one count. A much larger clone lies one base from this, so it may be a read error. As the CDR3 is not closed by the conserved phenylalanine or tryptophan, this likely results from a read error. The rearrangement uses TRBV20-1 and TRBJ2-4; TRBD1 might be the D (5 bases). This CDR3 has 16 residues. The V end lost 0 bases, the J end lost 0 bases, and 12 bases lay between the germline ends. The germline gives CDR1 DFQATT, CDR2 SNEGSKA (reference sequence). The CDR3 spells CSARDPLGVAKNIQYI. The CDR3 region has the DNA TGCAGTGCTAGAGATCCGCTAGGGGTAGCCAAAAACATTCAGTACATC.

This clonotype showed up just a few times. Because the CDR3 is missing its conserved closing phenylalanine or tryptophan, this is likely a read error. The rearrangement joins TRBV12-3 or TRBV12-4 to TRBJ2-5; D uncertain. The CDR3 runs 12 residues. Between the trimmed V and J ends, which lost 5 bases and 3 bases, there was a span of 7 bases. The CDR3 spells CASSQAKETQYC. As DNA, the CDR3 is TGTGCCAGCAGTCAAGCGAAAGAGACCCAGTACTGC.